These T cell receptor beta chains were read from a single sample in a study of blood T cell repertoires in COVID-19. The protocol was immunoSEQ multiplex PCR, while the TCRdb copy is restricted to in-frame clones and leaves out a portion. The sample records 130,000 to 150,000 clones, approximately 88% being singletons. Sequencing input: PBMCs or T cells enriched from blood (not recorded which). These receptors originate from a woman in her thirties with acute COVID-19. The CDR3 runs from the conserved cysteine through the conserved F or W. The D gene is left open where the match is weak. Only some rows state a clone size, as once, few, many or a class for expanded clones.

clone_size j_call d_call v_call cdr3_nt cdr3_aa
- TRBJ1-1 - TRBV7-9 TGTGCCAGCAGCCGTACAGTGAACACTGAAGCTTTCTTT CASSRTVNTEAFF
- TRBJ2-1 - TRBV6-5 TGTGCCAGCAGTTACTCAGCGAATGAGCAGTTCTTC CASSYSANEQFF
- TRBJ2-3 TRBD1 TRBV28 TGTGCCAGCAGTCTACAGGGGAAGGGGGGCACAGATACGCAGTATTTT CASSLQGKGGTDTQYF
- TRBJ1-1 - TRBV18 TGTGCCAGCTCGCCGGACATGAACACTGAAGCTTTCTTT CASSPDMNTEAFF
- TRBJ2-7 - TRBV21-1 TGTGCCAGCAGTATCCCAGGGTCCCAATTAACCTACGAGCAGTACTTC CASSIPGSQLTYEQYF
- TRBJ2-7 - TRBV13 TGTGCCAGCAGCGACGGGACCTACGAGCAGTACTTC CASSDGTYEQYF
medium-sized TRBJ2-5 - TRBV4-3 TGCGCCAGCAGCCAAGGATTTAGCGGAGGCGGGCAAGAGACCCAGTACTTC CASSQGFSGGGQETQYF
- TRBJ1-5 - TRBV28 TGTGCCAGCAGTTTACCCCACTCGAATCAGCCCCAGCATTTT CASSLPHSNQPQHF
- TRBJ2-7 TRBD1 TRBV7-9 TGTGCCAGCACCTTCGGGACAGCTTTCGAGCAGTACTTC CASTFGTAFEQYF
- TRBJ1-1 - TRBV6-5 TGTGCCAGCCAGTTAGGGGAAAACACTGAAGCTTTCTTT CASQLGENTEAFF
- TRBJ1-6 - TRBV9 TGTGCCAGCAGCCCACAGACGGGAAATTCACCCCTCCACTTT CASSPQTGNSPLHF
- TRBJ2-2 - TRBV27 TGTGCCAGCAGGACGGGGACCGGGGAGCTGTTTTTT CASRTGTGELFF
- TRBJ2-1 - TRBV7-9 TGTGCCAGCAGCTTCACTAGCACGGGCGATGAGCAGTTCTTC CASSFTSTGDEQFF
- TRBJ2-7 - TRBV7-2 TGTGCCAGCGCCTATTCCAGGGTTTCATCCTACGAGCAGTACTTC CASAYSRVSSYEQYF
few TRBJ2-5 TRBD2 TRBV6-6 TGTGCCAGCAGTCGCTCCTCTAGCGGGAGTAGGGAAGAGACCCAGTACTTC CASSRSSSGSREETQYF
- TRBJ2-3 - TRBV7-2 TGTGCCAGCAGCTTAGGTTATCAGGGCGGGATAGATACGCAGTATTTT CASSLGYQGGIDTQYF
- TRBJ1-1 - TRBV18 TGTGCCAGCTCACCTCTCGGGGGGAACACTGAAGCTTTCTTT CASSPLGGNTEAFF